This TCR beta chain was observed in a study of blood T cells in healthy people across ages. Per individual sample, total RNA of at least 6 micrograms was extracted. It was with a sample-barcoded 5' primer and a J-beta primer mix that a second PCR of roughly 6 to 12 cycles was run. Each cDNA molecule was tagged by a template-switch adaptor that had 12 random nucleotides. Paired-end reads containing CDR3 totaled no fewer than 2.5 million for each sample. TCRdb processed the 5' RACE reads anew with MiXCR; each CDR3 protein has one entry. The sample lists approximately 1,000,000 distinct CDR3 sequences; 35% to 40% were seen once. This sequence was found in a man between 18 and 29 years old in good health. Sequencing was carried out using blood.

The CDR3 DNA reads TGTGCCAGCAGCTTGGGCAACCCCGAGCACTACAATGAGCAGTTCTTC. This gives the protein CASSLGNPEHYNEQFF. The rearrangement links TRBV5-4 to TRBJ2-1; D gene ambiguous. Trimming took 0 bases from V and 3 from J, leaving 13 bases between them. This CDR3 comprises 16 residues. CDR1 is SGHNT, CDR2 YYREEE, per germline (reference sequence).